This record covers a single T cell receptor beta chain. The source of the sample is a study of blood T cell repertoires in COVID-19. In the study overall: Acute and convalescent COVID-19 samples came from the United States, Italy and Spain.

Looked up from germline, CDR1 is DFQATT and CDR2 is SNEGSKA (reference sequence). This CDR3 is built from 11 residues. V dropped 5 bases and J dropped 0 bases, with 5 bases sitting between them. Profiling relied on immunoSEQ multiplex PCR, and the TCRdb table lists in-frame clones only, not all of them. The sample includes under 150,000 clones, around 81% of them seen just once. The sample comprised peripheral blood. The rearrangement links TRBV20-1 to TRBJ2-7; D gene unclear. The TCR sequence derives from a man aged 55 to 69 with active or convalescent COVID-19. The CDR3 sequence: CSALDSYEQYF. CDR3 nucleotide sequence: TGCAGTGCTCTAGACTCCTACGAGCAGTACTTC.